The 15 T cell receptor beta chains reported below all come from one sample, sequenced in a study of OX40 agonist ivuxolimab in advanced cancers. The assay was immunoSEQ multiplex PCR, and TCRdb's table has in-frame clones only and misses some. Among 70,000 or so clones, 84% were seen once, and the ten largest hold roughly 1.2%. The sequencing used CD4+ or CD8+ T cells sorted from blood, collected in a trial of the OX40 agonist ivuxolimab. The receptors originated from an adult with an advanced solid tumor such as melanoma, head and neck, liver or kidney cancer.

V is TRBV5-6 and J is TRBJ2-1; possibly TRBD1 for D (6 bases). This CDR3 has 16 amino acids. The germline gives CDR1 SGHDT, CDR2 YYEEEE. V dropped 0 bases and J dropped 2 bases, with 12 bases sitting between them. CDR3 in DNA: TGTGCCAGCAGCTTGGAGTTTAGGACAGCCTACAATGAGCAGTTCTTC. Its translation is CASSLEFRTAYNEQFF.

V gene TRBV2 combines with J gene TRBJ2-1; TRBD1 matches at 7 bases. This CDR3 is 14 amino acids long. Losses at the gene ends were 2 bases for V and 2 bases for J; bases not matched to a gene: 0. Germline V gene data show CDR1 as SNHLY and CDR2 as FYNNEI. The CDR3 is CASSEQGAYNEQFF. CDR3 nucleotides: TGTGCCAGCAGTGAACAGGGGGCCTACAATGAGCAGTTCTTC.

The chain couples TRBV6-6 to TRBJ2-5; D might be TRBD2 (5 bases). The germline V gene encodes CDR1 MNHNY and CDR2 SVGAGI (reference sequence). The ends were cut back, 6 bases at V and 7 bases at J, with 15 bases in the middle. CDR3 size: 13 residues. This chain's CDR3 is CASSPGPAGTQYF. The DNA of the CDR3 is TGTGCCAGCAGCCCCGGGCCCGCGGGGACCCAGTACTTC.

The CDR3 DNA reads TGTGCCAGTAGTAGGGCTAGCGGGACAGATACGCAGTATTTT. It is translated as CASSRASGTDTQYF. The chain uses TRBV19 and TRBJ2-3, with TRBD2 identical over 8 bases. This CDR3 comprises 14 residues. Germline assignment: CDR1 LNHDA and CDR2 SQIVND (reference sequence). Trimming removed 4 bases from V and 3 bases from J; junction bases left unmatched: 3.

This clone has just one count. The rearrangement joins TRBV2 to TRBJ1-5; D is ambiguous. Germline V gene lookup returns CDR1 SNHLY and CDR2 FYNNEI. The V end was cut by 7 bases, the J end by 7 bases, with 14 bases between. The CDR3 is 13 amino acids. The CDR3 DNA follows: TGTGCCAGCAACGGGGAAGGGAACCAGCCCCAGCATTTT. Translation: CASNGEGNQPQHF.

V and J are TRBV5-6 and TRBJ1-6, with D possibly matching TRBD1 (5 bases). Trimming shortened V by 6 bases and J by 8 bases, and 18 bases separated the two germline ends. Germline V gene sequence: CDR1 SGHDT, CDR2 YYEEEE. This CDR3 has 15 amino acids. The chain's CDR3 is CASTLAGAGDSPLHF. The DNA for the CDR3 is TGTGCCAGCACCCTGGCCGGGGCGGGGGATTCACCCCTCCACTTT.

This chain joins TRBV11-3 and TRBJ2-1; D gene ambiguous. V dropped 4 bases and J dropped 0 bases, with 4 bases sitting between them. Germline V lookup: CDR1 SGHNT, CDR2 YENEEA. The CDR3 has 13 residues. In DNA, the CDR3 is TGTGCCAGCAGCTGGGCCTCCTACAATGAGCAGTTCTTC. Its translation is CASSWASYNEQFF.

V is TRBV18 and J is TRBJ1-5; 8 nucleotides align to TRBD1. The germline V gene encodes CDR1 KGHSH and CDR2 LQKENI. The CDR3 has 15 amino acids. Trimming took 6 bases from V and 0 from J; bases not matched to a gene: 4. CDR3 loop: CASSPTGDSNQPQHF. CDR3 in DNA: TGTGCCAGCTCCCCGACAGGGGATAGCAATCAGCCCCAGCATTTT.

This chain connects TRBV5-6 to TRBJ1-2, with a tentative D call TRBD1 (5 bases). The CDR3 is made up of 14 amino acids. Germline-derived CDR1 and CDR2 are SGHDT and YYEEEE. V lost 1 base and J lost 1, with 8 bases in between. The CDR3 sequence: CASSLPGNNYGYTF. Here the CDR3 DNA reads TGTGCCAGCAGCTTGCCAGGGAATAACTATGGCTACACCTTC.

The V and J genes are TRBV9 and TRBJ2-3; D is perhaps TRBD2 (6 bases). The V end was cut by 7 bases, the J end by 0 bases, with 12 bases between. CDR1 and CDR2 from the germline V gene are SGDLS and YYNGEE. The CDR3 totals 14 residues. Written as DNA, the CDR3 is TGTGCCAGCCGGAGGGGTCATAGCACAGATACGCAGTATTTT. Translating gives CASRRGHSTDTQYF.

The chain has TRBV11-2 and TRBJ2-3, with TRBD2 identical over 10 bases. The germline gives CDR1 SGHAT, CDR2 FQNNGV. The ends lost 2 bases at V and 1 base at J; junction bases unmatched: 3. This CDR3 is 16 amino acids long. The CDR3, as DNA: TGTGCCAGCAGCTTAAGGACTAGCGGTCGCACAGATACGCAGTATTTT. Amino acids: CASSLRTSGRTDTQYF.

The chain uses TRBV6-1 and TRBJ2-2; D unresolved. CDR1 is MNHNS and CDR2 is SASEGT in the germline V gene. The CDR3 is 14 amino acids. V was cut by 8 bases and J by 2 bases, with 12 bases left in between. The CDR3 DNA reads TGTGCCAGCGTCGTACTTCCAAACACCGGGGAGCTGTTTTTT. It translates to CASVVLPNTGELFF.

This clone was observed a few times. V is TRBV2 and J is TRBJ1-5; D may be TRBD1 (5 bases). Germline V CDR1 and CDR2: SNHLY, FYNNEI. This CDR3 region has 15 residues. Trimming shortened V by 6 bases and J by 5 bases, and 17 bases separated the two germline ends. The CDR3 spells CASSEGTGGYQPQHF. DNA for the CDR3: TGTGCCAGCAGCGAGGGGACGGGCGGGTATCAGCCCCAGCATTTT.

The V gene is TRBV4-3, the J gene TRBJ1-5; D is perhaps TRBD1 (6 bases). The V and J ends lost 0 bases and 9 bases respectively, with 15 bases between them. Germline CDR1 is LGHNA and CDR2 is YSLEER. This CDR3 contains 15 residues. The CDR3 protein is CASSQESQGKGPQHF. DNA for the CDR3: TGCGCCAGCAGCCAAGAGTCACAGGGAAAGGGGCCCCAGCATTTT.

The CDR3 loop is CAYSVETGGKDGYTF. CDR3 sequence (DNA): TGTGCCTACAGCGTTGAGACAGGGGGCAAGGATGGCTACACCTTC. The chain recombines TRBV28 with TRBJ1-2, with 10 bases fitting TRBD1. Germline-derived CDR1 and CDR2 are MDHEN and SYDVKM. With 11 bases clipped from V and 6 bases from J, the junction kept 15 bases outside the gene matches. The CDR3 totals 15 residues.